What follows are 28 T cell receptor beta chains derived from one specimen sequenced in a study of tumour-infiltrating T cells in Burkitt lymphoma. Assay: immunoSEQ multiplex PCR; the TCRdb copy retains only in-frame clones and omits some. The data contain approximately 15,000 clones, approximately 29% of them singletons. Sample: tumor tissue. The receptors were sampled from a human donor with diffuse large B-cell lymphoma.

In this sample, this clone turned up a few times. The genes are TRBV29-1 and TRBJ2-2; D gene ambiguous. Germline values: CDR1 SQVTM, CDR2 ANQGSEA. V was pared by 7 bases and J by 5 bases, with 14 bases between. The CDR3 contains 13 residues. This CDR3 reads CSAGISSTGELFF. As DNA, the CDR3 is TGCAGCGCCGGAATTTCCTCGACCGGGGAGCTGTTTTTT.

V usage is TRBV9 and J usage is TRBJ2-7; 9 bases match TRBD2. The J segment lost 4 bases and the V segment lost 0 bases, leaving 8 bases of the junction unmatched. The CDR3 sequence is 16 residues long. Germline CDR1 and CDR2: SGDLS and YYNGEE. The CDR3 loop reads CASSVAASGNPYEQYF. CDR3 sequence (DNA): TGTGCCAGCAGCGTAGCCGCTAGCGGGAACCCTTACGAGCAGTACTTC.

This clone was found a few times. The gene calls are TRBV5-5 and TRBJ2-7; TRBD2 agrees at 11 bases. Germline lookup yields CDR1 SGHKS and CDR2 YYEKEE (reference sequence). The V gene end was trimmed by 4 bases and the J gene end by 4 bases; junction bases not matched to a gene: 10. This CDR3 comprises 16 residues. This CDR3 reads CASSPFRVAGGYEQYF. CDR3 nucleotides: TGTGCCAGCAGCCCTTTCCGAGTAGCGGGAGGGTACGAGCAGTACTTC.

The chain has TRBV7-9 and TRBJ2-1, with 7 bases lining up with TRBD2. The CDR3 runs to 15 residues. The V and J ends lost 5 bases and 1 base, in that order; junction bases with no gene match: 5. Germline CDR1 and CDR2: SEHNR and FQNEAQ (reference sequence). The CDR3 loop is CASSRLAVSYNEQFF. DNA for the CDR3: TGTGCCAGCAGCCGGCTAGCGGTTTCCTACAATGAGCAGTTCTTC.

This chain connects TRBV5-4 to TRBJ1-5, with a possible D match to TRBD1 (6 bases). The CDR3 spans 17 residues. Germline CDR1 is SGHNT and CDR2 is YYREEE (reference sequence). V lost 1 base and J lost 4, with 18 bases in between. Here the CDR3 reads CASSLFAGAGVNQPQHF. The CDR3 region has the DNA TGTGCCAGCAGCTTGTTTGCGGGGGCAGGGGTTAATCAGCCCCAGCATTTT.

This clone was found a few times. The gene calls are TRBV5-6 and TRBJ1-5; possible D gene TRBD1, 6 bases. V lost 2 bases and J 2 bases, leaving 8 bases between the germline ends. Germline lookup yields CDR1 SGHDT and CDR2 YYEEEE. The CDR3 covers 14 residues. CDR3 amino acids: CASSFAGGNQPQHF. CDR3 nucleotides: TGTGCCAGCAGCTTCGCAGGGGGCAATCAGCCCCAGCATTTT.

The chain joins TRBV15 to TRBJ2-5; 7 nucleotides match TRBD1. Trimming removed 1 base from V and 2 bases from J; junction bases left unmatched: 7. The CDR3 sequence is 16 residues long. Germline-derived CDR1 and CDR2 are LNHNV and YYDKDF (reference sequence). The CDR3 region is CATSRGGQRGQETQYF. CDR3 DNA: TGTGCCACCAGCAGAGGGGGACAGAGGGGGCAAGAGACCCAGTACTTC.

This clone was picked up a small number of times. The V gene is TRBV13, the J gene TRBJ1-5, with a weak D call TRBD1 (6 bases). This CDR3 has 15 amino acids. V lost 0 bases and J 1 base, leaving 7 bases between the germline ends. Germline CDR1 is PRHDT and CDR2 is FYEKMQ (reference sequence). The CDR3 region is CASSLGQGSNQPQHF. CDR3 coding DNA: TGTGCCAGCAGCTTAGGACAGGGCAGCAATCAGCCCCAGCATTTT.

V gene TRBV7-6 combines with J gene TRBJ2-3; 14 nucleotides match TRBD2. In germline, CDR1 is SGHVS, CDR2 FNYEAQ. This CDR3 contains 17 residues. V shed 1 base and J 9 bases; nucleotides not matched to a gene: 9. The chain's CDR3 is CASSLGLAGGGTGTQYF. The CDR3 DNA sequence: TGTGCCAGCAGCTTAGGACTAGCGGGAGGGGGAACCGGCACGCAGTATTTT.

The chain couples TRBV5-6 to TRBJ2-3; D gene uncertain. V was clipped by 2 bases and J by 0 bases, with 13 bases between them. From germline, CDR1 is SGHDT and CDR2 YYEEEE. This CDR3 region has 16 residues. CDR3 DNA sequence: TGTGCCAGCAGCTTATTAGAAGCTCCTAGCACAGATACGCAGTATTTT. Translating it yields CASSLLEAPSTDTQYF.

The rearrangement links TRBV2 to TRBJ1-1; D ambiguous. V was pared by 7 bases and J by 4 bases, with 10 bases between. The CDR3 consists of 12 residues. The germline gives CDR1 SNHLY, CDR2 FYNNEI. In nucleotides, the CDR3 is TGTGCCAGCATGGGGTTCGCCACTGAAGCTTTCTTT. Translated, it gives CASMGFATEAFF.

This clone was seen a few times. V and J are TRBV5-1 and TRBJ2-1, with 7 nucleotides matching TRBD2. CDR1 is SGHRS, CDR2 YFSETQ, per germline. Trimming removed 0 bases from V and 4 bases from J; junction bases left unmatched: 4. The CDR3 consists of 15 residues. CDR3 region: CASSLGPSGYNEQFF. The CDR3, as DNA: TGCGCCAGCAGCTTGGGGCCTAGCGGTTACAATGAGCAGTTCTTC.

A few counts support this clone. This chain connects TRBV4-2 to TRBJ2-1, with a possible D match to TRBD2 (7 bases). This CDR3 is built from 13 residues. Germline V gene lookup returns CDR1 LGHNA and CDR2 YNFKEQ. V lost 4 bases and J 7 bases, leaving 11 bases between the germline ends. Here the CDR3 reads CASSREGDNEQFF. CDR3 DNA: TGTGCCAGCAGCCGGGAGGGGGATAATGAGCAGTTCTTC.

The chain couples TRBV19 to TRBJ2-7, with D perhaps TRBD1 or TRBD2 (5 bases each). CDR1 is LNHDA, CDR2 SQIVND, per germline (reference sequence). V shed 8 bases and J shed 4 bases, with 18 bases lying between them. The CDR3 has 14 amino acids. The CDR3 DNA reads TGTGCCAGTTCGGGGACCATGGGCGGATACGAGCAGTACTTC. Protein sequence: CASSGTMGGYEQYF.

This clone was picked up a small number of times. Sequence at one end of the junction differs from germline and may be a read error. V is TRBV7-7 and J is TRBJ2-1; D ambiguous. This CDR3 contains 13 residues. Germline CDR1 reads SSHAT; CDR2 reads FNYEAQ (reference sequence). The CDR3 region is CASSLVAANEQFF. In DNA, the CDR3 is TGTGCTAGCAGCTTAGTGGCGGCTAATGAGCAGTTCTTC.

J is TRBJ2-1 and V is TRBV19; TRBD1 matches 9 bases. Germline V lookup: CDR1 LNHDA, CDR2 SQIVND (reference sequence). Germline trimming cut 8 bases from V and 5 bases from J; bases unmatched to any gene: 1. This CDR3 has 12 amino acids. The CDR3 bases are TGTGCCAGTCGGACAGGGGACAATGAGCAGTTCTTC. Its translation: CASRTGDNEQFF. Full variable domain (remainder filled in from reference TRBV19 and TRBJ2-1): DGGITQSPKYLFRKEGQNVTLSCEQNLNHDAMYWYRQDPGQGLRLIYYSQIVNDFQKGDIAEGYSVSREKKESFPLTVTSAQKNPTAFYLCASRTGDNEQFFGPGTRLTVL.

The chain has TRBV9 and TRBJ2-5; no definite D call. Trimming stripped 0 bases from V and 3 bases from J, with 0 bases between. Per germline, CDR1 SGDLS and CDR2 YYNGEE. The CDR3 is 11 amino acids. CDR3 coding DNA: TGTGCCAGCAGCGTAGAAGAGACCCAGTACTTC. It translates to CASSVEETQYF.

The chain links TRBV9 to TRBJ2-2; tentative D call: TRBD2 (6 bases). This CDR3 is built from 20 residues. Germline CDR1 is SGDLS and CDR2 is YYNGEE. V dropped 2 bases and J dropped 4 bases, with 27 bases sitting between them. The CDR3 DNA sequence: TGTGCCAGCAGCGTCAGTCTTAGCGGAAGACCTGGGCAGGGCACCGGGGAGCTGTTTTTT. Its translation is CASSVSLSGRPGQGTGELFF.

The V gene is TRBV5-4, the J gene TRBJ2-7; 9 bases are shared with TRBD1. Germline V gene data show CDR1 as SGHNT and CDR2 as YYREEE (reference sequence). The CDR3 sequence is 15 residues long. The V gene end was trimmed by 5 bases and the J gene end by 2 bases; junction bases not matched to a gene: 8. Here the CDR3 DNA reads TGTGCCAGCAGACGGGACAGGGAGGCAACCTACGAGCAGTACTTC. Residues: CASRRDREATYEQYF.

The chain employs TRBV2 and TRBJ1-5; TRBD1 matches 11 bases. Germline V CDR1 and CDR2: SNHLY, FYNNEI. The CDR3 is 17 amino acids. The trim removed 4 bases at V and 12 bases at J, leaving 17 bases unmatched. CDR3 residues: CASSGQSGTGGWRYQHF. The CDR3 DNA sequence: TGTGCCAGCAGTGGGCAATCCGGGACAGGGGGTTGGCGGTACCAGCATTTT.

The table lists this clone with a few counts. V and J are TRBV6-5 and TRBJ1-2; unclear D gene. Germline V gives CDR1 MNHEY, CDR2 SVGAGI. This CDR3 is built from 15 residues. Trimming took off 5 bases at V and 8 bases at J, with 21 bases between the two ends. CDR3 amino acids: CASSPADPSPVGYTF. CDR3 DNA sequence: TGTGCCAGCAGTCCCGCGGACCCGAGCCCGGTGGGCTACACCTTC.

The CDR3 sequence is CASVLGTSGWYEQYF. The CDR3 DNA reads TGTGCCAGCGTTTTAGGGACTAGCGGGTGGTACGAGCAGTACTTC. The genes are TRBV5-6 and TRBJ2-7, with 12 bases fitting TRBD2. The V and J ends lost 7 bases and 4 bases, in that order; junction bases with no gene match: 9. The germline gives CDR1 SGHDT, CDR2 YYEEEE. The CDR3 has 15 residues.

The CDR3 loop is CAWSGGIYNEQFF. The CDR3, as DNA: TGTGCCTGGAGCGGGGGCATATACAATGAGCAGTTCTTC. The chain uses TRBV30 and TRBJ2-1; D is perhaps TRBD1 or TRBD2 (6 bases each). The CDR3 has 13 residues. Trimming removed 3 bases from V and 4 bases from J, with 10 bases in between. Germline V gene data show CDR1 as GTSNPN and CDR2 as SVGIG (reference sequence).

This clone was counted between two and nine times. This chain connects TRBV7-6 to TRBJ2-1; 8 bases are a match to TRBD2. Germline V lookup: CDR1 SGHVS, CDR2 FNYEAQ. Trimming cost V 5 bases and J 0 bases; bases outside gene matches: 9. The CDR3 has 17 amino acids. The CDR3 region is CASSQGWSGSSYNEQFF. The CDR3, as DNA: TGTGCCAGCAGCCAAGGATGGAGCGGGAGCTCCTACAATGAGCAGTTCTTC.

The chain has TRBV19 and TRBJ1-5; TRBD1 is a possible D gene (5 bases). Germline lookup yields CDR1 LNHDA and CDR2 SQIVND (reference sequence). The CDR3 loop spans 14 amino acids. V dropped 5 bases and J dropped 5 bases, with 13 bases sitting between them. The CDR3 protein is CASSLRQRDQPQHF. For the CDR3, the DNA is TGTGCCAGTAGTCTTAGACAGAGAGATCAGCCCCAGCATTTT.

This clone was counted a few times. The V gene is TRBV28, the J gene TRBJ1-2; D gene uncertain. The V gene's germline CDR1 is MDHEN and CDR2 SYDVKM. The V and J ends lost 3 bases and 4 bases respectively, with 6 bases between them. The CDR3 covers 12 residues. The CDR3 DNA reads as TGTGCCAGCAGTTTTCAAAGCTATGGCTACACCTTC. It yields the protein CASSFQSYGYTF.

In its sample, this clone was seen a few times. CDR3 residues: CASSAGTDTQYF. CDR3 bases: TGTGCCAGCAGTGCGGGAACAGATACGCAGTATTTT. The chain couples TRBV2 to TRBJ2-3, with D maybe TRBD2 (5 bases). This CDR3 has 12 residues. Germline V lookup: CDR1 SNHLY, CDR2 FYNNEI. V was clipped by 4 bases and J by 3 bases, with 5 bases between them.

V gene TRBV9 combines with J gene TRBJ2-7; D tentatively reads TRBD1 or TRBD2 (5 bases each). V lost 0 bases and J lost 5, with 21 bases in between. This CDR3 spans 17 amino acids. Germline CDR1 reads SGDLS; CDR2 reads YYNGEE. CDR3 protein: CASSVVLEGTVDNEQYF. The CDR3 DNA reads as TGTGCCAGCAGCGTAGTCCTGGAAGGGACCGTGGACAACGAGCAGTACTTC.